Listed here are 18 T cell receptor beta chains from one sample, sequenced in a study of T cells after yellow fever vaccination. Each CDR3 protein gets one entry after TCRdb re-called the 5' RACE reads with MiXCR. The table lists a few hundred thousand distinct CDR3 sequences, around 12% of them singletons, with about 3% in the top ten. Sequenced here: CD4+ T cells sorted from PBMCs, sampled 15 days after the yellow fever booster vaccination. The source is a man between 18 and 35 years old who received the YFV17D yellow fever vaccine.

This chain uses TRBV10-3 with TRBJ1-2; 9 nucleotides line up with TRBD1. This CDR3 comprises 14 residues. Trimming at V came to 9 bases and at J to 4 bases, leaving 9 bases not matched to a gene. Germline-derived CDR1 and CDR2 are ENHRY and SYGVKD. The CDR3 loop is CAILDRGTLYGYTF. For the CDR3, the DNA is TGTGCCATTTTGGACAGGGGAACTCTCTATGGCTACACCTTC.

The chain joins TRBV20-1 to TRBJ2-3; unclear D gene. Germline V CDR1 and CDR2: DFQATT, SNEGSKA (reference sequence). V dropped 5 bases and J dropped 4 bases, with 13 bases sitting between them. The length of the CDR3 is 13 residues. The chain's CDR3 is CSAANKGSDTQYF. In DNA form, the CDR3 reads TGCAGTGCTGCCAACAAGGGTTCAGATACGCAGTATTTT.

This clonotype appeared many times. The chain recombines TRBV5-1 with TRBJ2-1; TRBD1 agrees at 7 bases. Germline CDR1 is SGHRS and CDR2 is YFSETQ. Germline trimming cut 4 bases from V and 9 bases from J; bases unmatched to any gene: 7. This CDR3 comprises 13 residues. The CDR3 is CASSDRGGGEQFF. CDR3 bases: TGCGCCAGCAGCGACAGAGGGGGCGGTGAGCAGTTCTTC.

The chain uses TRBV7-2 and TRBJ1-2; tentatively, D is TRBD1 (5 bases). CDR1 and CDR2 from the germline V gene are SGHTA and FQGNSA. This CDR3 comprises 15 residues. Trimming removed 5 bases from V and 4 bases from J, with 17 bases in between. Here the CDR3 DNA reads TGTGCCAGCAGCGGGGGTGATACCAAGATCTATGGCTACACCTTC. Amino acid sequence: CASSGGDTKIYGYTF.

Here the CDR3 reads CASSAGGDAFF. Written as DNA, the CDR3 is TGTGCCAGCAGCGCGGGGGGGGACGCTTTCTTT. The chain joins TRBV7-3 to TRBJ1-1; D may be TRBD1 (5 bases). V was cut by 5 bases and J by 11 bases, with 12 bases left in between. The CDR3 runs 11 residues. The germline V gene encodes CDR1 SGHTA and CDR2 FQGTGA. The whole variable domain, filled in from reference TRBV7-3 and TRBJ1-1, reads GAGVSQTPSNKVTEKGKYVELRCDPISGHTALYWYRQSLGQGPEFLIYFQGTGAADDSGLPNDRFFAVRPEGSVSTLKIQRTERGDSAVYLCASSAGGDAFFGQGTRLTVV.

This clonotype was counted ten times or more. The chain carries TRBV5-1 and TRBJ2-4; the D is unclear. This CDR3 is built from 14 residues. Germline values: CDR1 SGHRS, CDR2 YFSETQ. V lost 4 bases and J 8 bases, leaving 16 bases between the germline ends. CDR3 sequence reads: CASSADSYGDIQYF. The CDR3 DNA is TGCGCCAGCAGCGCCGACTCGTATGGGGACATTCAGTACTTC.

The J gene is TRBJ2-5, the V gene TRBV7-3; tentatively, D is TRBD1 (6 bases). Germline V gene sequence: CDR1 SGHTA, CDR2 FQGTGA. V lost 5 bases to trimming and J lost 1 base, with 11 bases between them. This CDR3 has 14 residues. The CDR3 reads CASSPGAGQETQYF. Written as DNA, the CDR3 is TGTGCCAGCAGCCCAGGGGCAGGCCAAGAGACCCAGTACTTC.

The chain employs TRBV20-1 and TRBJ2-1; the match to TRBD2 covers 10 bases. CDR1 and CDR2 from the germline V gene are DFQATT and SNEGSKA (reference sequence). This CDR3 comprises 15 residues. J lost 9 bases, V lost 0 bases, and 8 bases had no gene match. The CDR3 nucleotides are TGCAGTGCTAGAGATCCCAGCGGGGGGGCGGGTGAGCAGTTCTTC. Translation: CSARDPSGGAGEQFF.

This clonotype was found a few times. The chain couples TRBV6-6 to TRBJ2-6, with 9 bases lining up with TRBD2. The CDR3 spans 19 residues. Germline loops: CDR1 MNHNY, CDR2 SVGAGI (reference sequence). The V and J ends lost 8 bases and 0 bases, in that order; junction bases with no gene match: 14. CDR3 protein: CASLGVAGAAVSGANVLTF. CDR3 bases: TGTGCCAGCTTAGGAGTAGCGGGGGCCGCCGTCTCTGGGGCCAACGTCCTGACTTTC.

The V call is TRBV12-3 or TRBV12-4, the J call TRBJ1-1; possible D gene TRBD1, 5 bases. V dropped 4 bases and J dropped 2 bases, with 14 bases sitting between them. This CDR3 is built from 15 residues. The CDR3 DNA follows: TGTGCCAGCAGTTCCGATCCACAGGTAAACACTGAAGCTTTCTTT. It codes for CASSSDPQVNTEAFF.

The chain links TRBV7-2 to TRBJ2-7, with 10 nucleotides matching TRBD2. J lost 3 bases, V lost 1 base, and 9 bases had no gene match. Germline CDR1 reads SGHTA; CDR2 reads FQGNSA. The CDR3 spans 17 residues. The DNA of the CDR3 is TGTGCCAGCAGCTTAGAGGGTAGCGGGGGGACTTTCTACGAGCAGTACTTC. Protein: CASSLEGSGGTFYEQYF.

In this sample, this clonotype turned up many times. J is TRBJ2-2 and V is TRBV5-1; perhaps TRBD2 as D (6 bases). Germline assignment: CDR1 SGHRS and CDR2 YFSETQ. CDR3 length: 15 amino acids. The V gene lost 6 bases and the J gene lost 1 base, with 13 bases spanning the gap. The CDR3 DNA follows: TGCGCCAGCACCTGGGACTTACGGAACACCGGGGAGCTGTTTTTT. Protein sequence: CASTWDLRNTGELFF.

This clonotype was detected only a few times. In DNA form, the CDR3 reads TGTGCCAGCAGCGTAGGGGACAGGGATCACCAGCCCCAGCATTTT. Amino acid sequence: CASSVGDRDHQPQHF. The chain couples TRBV9 to TRBJ1-5; TRBD1 matches 9 bases. Trimming at V came to 0 bases and at J to 7 bases, leaving 5 bases not matched to a gene. The CDR3 runs to 15 residues. The V gene's germline CDR1 is SGDLS and CDR2 YYNGEE.

The chain uses TRBV19 and TRBJ2-5; a possible D gene is TRBD1 (5 bases). The CDR3 consists of 13 residues. Germline V gives CDR1 LNHDA, CDR2 SQIVND (reference sequence). Trimming pared 6 bases from V and 4 bases from J, leaving 12 bases between. The CDR3 bases are TGTGCCAGTAGCCAAGACAGCTCAGAGACCCAGTACTTC. Protein product: CASSQDSSETQYF.

This chain joins TRBV4-1 and TRBJ2-7, with a tentative D call TRBD2 (5 bases). Germline assignment: CDR1 MGHRA and CDR2 YSYEKL. V gave up 2 bases and J gave up 9 bases, with 23 bases separating them. The CDR3 has 16 amino acids. CDR3 sequence reads: CASSQTPGNRPIRQYF. The CDR3 DNA is TGCGCCAGCAGCCAAACCCCGGGGAACAGACCTATACGGCAGTACTTC.

This chain connects TRBV2 to TRBJ2-3; 15 positions agree with TRBD2. The trim removed 6 bases at V and 3 bases at J, leaving 7 bases unmatched. Germline V gene lookup returns CDR1 SNHLY and CDR2 FYNNEI. The CDR3 loop spans 17 amino acids. CDR3 in DNA: TGTGCCAGCAGGATAGGACTAGCGGGGGGGCGGACAGATACGCAGTATTTT. This translates into CASRIGLAGGRTDTQYF.

The V and J genes are TRBV4-3 and TRBJ1-1; D not certain. Per the germline V gene, CDR1 is LGHNA and CDR2 is YSLEER. This CDR3 contains 14 residues. Trimming removed 3 bases from V and 4 bases from J, with 12 bases in between. The CDR3 region has the DNA TGCGCCAGCAGCCAGGAAGTGGGGTCCACTGAAGCTTTCTTT. Its protein is CASSQEVGSTEAFF.

The chain joins TRBV5-1 to TRBJ2-1; D not certain. Germline loops: CDR1 SGHRS, CDR2 YFSETQ. The CDR3 extends over 15 amino acids. V lost 0 bases to trimming and J lost 6 bases, with 13 bases between them. CDR3 nucleotides: TGCGCCAGCAGCTTGGCGGAACTTGGGTTCAATGAGCAGTTCTTC. Translated, it gives CASSLAELGFNEQFF.